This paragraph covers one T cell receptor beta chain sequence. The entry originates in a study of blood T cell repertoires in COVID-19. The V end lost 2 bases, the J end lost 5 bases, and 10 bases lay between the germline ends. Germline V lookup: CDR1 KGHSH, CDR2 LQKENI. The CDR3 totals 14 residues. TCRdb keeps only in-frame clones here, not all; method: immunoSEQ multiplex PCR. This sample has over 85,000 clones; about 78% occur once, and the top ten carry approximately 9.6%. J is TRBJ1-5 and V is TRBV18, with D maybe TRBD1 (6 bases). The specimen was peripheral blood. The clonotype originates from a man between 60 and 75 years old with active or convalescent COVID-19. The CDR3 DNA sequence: TGTGCCAGCTCACCAGGGACACCTTATCAGCCCCAGCATTTT. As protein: CASSPGTPYQPQHF.